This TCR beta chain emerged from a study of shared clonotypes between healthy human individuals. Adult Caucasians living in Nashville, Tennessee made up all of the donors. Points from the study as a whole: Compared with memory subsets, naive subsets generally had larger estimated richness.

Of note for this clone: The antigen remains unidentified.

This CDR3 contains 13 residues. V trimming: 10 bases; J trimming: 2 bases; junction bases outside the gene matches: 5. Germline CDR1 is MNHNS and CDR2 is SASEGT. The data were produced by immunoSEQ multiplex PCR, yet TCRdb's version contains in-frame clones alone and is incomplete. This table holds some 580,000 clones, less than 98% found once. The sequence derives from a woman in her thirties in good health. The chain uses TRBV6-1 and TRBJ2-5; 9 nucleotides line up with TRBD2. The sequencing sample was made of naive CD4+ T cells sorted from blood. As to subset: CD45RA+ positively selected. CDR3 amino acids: CATAGGLQETQYF. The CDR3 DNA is TGTGCCACCGCGGGAGGGCTACAAGAGACCCAGTACTTC.